This entry features one TCR beta chain sequence. V lost 6 bases to trimming and J lost 5 bases; unmatched junction nucleotides: 15. This CDR3 has 16 residues. Germline CDR1 and CDR2: SGHVS and FNYEAQ. PCR involved 60 Vbeta and 13 Jbeta primers. Data came from immunoSEQ multiplex PCR; TCRdb stores just in-frame clones and leaves some out. Of approximately 170,000 clones in the sample, roughly 80% were seen once. This sample stems from a study of cytomegalovirus exposure and HLA in healthy donors. The source is a young woman in good health and CMV-seronegative. The source material was PBMCs. The chain recombines TRBV7-6 with TRBJ1-1; TRBD1 matches at 7 bases. CDR3 region: CASRTGTDGAITEAFF. CDR3 nucleotides: TGTGCCAGCAGAACAGGGACAGACGGAGCAATAACTGAAGCTTTCTTT.